Listed below are T cell receptor beta chains from one sample, sequenced in a study of T cell repertoires in cytomegalovirus infection. From the reads, TCRdb called clonotypes with MiXCR, one entry per CDR3 protein. The repertoire holds around 550,000 distinct CDR3 sequences, with approximately 26% as singletons. Sequenced input: PBMCs. The receptors derive from a human donor in good health (CMV status not recorded). Some clones in this sample may be carry-over from other donors' samples. The CDR3 runs from the conserved cysteine through the conserved F or W. D genes are given only for firm matches. Some rows have no size entry. The others give once, few or many, or a class for an expanded clone.

J gene: TRBJ1-2; V gene: TRBV28; D gene: .; clone size: few; CDR3 DNA: TGTGCCAGCGTGCCGGGGAATTCGGTTAACTATGGCTACACCTTC; CDR3 protein: CASVPGNSVNYGYTF
J gene: TRBJ2-5; V gene: TRBV20-1; D gene: TRBD1; clone size: .; CDR3 DNA: TGCAGTGCCATCGAGTGGGACAGGGGGAACCAAGAGACCCAGTACTTC; CDR3 protein: CSAIEWDRGNQETQYF
J gene: TRBJ1-5; V gene: TRBV12-3/TRBV12-4; D gene: .; clone size: few; CDR3 DNA: TGTGCCAGCAGTTTATTTGTAGATGGGCCCCAGCATTTT; CDR3 protein: CASSLFVDGPQHF
J gene: TRBJ1-3; V gene: TRBV7-2; D gene: .; clone size: .; CDR3 DNA: TGTGCCAGCAGCCGCGAGGGGGACGGAGCTGGCATATATTTT; CDR3 protein: CASSREGDGAGIYF
J gene: TRBJ2-2; V gene: TRBV4-1; D gene: TRBD2; clone size: .; CDR3 DNA: TGCGCCAGCAGCCTTTCCCCCCGACTAGCGGGAGTAGGGACCGGGGAGCTGTTTTTT; CDR3 protein: CASSLSPRLAGVGTGELFF
J gene: TRBJ2-3; V gene: TRBV24-1; D gene: TRBD2; clone size: few; CDR3 DNA: TGTGCCACCAGCGCGCCGGGACTAGCGGGCGGACCGACCTCAGATACGCAGTATTTT; CDR3 protein: CATSAPGLAGGPTSDTQYF
J gene: TRBJ2-1; V gene: TRBV15; D gene: TRBD1; clone size: .; CDR3 DNA: TGTGCCACCAGCAGACGGGTGGCAGGGGGTCGGGATGAGCAGTTCTTC; CDR3 protein: CATSRRVAGGRDEQFF
J gene: TRBJ2-3; V gene: TRBV7-2; D gene: TRBD2; clone size: .; CDR3 DNA: TGTGCCAGCAGCTCTTCGCGACTAGCTCCCACAGATACGCAGTATTTT; CDR3 protein: CASSSSRLAPTDTQYF
J gene: TRBJ1-2; V gene: TRBV19; D gene: .; clone size: few; CDR3 DNA: TGTGCCAGTAGCTCCGGGACGACCAACTATGGCTACACCTTC; CDR3 protein: CASSSGTTNYGYTF
J gene: TRBJ2-7; V gene: TRBV7-2; D gene: .; clone size: many; CDR3 DNA: TGTGCCAGCAGCTTAGCGGGCTGGGGAGAGCAGTACTTC; CDR3 protein: CASSLAGWGEQYF
J gene: TRBJ2-2; V gene: TRBV12-3/TRBV12-4; D gene: TRBD1; clone size: few; CDR3 DNA: TGTGCCAGCAGTCCCCACAGGGGCCGATACCCGAACACCGGGGAGCTGTTTTTT; CDR3 protein: CASSPHRGRYPNTGELFF
J gene: TRBJ2-2; V gene: TRBV6-1; D gene: .; clone size: few; CDR3 DNA: TGTGCCCACCGGGGGGCCCAGGACACCGGGGAGCTGTTTTTT; CDR3 protein: CAHRGAQDTGELFF
J gene: TRBJ1-5; V gene: TRBV6-2/TRBV6-3; D gene: .; clone size: few; CDR3 DNA: TGTGCCAGCAGTTACAGCACGCGGGCTCAGCCCCAGCATTTT; CDR3 protein: CASSYSTRAQPQHF
J gene: TRBJ1-1; V gene: TRBV4-2; D gene: .; clone size: .; CDR3 DNA: TGTGCCAGCAGCCAAGATCCGTGGGGAGGTACTGAAGCTTTCTTT; CDR3 protein: CASSQDPWGGTEAFF
J gene: TRBJ1-5; V gene: TRBV12-3/TRBV12-4; D gene: .; clone size: once; CDR3 DNA: TGTGCCAGCAGTCCTCACCTTGGGGGGCGAAGCAATCAGCCCCAGCATTTT; CDR3 protein: CASSPHLGGRSNQPQHF
J gene: TRBJ2-1; V gene: TRBV7-2; D gene: TRBD2; clone size: .; CDR3 DNA: TGTGCCAGCAGCTTAGAAGTTAGCGGGAGCATTTTCTATGAGCAGTTCTTC; CDR3 protein: CASSLEVSGSIFYEQFF
J gene: TRBJ2-5; V gene: TRBV20-1; D gene: .; clone size: .; CDR3 DNA: TGCAGTGCCACGGACCCCGGAGAGACCCAGTACTTC; CDR3 protein: CSATDPGETQYF
J gene: TRBJ2-3; V gene: TRBV7-3; D gene: .; clone size: many; CDR3 DNA: TGTGCCAGCAGCTTATACCGGGAGTCCGCAGATACGCAGTATTTT; CDR3 protein: CASSLYRESADTQYF
J gene: TRBJ2-3; V gene: TRBV11-1; D gene: .; clone size: many; CDR3 DNA: TGTGCCAGCAGCGCCGGAGAAGCGACAGATACGCAGTATTTT; CDR3 protein: CASSAGEATDTQYF
J gene: TRBJ2-3; V gene: TRBV11-2; D gene: .; clone size: many; CDR3 DNA: TGTGCCAGCAGCTCCCCGAGGCCAGGGACGGGACGGCGAAACACAGATACGCAGTATTTT; CDR3 protein: CASSSPRPGTGRRNTDTQYF
J gene: TRBJ2-1; V gene: TRBV7-9; D gene: .; clone size: few; CDR3 DNA: TGTGCCAGCAGCTCCCAACTGGATGAGCAGTTCTTC; CDR3 protein: CASSSQLDEQFF
J gene: TRBJ1-2; V gene: TRBV12-3/TRBV12-4; D gene: .; clone size: few; CDR3 DNA: TGTGCCAGCAGTCCGCACAGGGTTGGGGGCTACACCTTC; CDR3 protein: CASSPHRVGGYTF
J gene: TRBJ2-3; V gene: TRBV7-2; D gene: TRBD2; clone size: .; CDR3 DNA: TGTGCCAGCAGGGCGGGAGGAGGGAGCACAGATACGCAGTATTTT; CDR3 protein: CASRAGGGSTDTQYF
J gene: TRBJ1-2; V gene: TRBV12-3/TRBV12-4; D gene: .; clone size: .; CDR3 DNA: TGTGCCAGCAGTTTAGCGCTGGCTGGCGGCTACACCTTC; CDR3 protein: CASSLALAGGYTF
J gene: TRBJ1-1; V gene: TRBV15; D gene: TRBD1; clone size: few; CDR3 DNA: TGTGCCACCAGCAGCAAGACAGGGTGGGGCACTGAAGCTTTCTTT; CDR3 protein: CATSSKTGWGTEAFF
J gene: TRBJ1-1; V gene: TRBV28; D gene: TRBD1; clone size: .; CDR3 DNA: TGTGCCAGCAGTCCGCCGGGACAGGCGACTGAAGCTTTCTTT; CDR3 protein: CASSPPGQATEAFF
J gene: TRBJ2-5; V gene: TRBV9; D gene: .; clone size: .; CDR3 DNA: TGTGCCAGCAGCGCGCCGACGCGTCAAGAGACCCAGTACTTC; CDR3 protein: CASSAPTRQETQYF
J gene: TRBJ2-7; V gene: TRBV19; D gene: TRBD1; clone size: .; CDR3 DNA: TGTGCCAGTAGCCCCCGGGACAGGGGTCTCCACGAGCAGTACTTC; CDR3 protein: CASSPRDRGLHEQYF
J gene: TRBJ1-2; V gene: TRBV4-1; D gene: .; clone size: few; CDR3 DNA: TGCGCCAGCAGCCAATCGCGGACGGAATACTATGGCTACACCTTC; CDR3 protein: CASSQSRTEYYGYTF
J gene: TRBJ1-2; V gene: TRBV20-1; D gene: .; clone size: once; CDR3 DNA: TGCAGTGCTGGCGCGTCGGTCTATGGCTACACCTTC; CDR3 protein: CSAGASVYGYTF
J gene: TRBJ2-3; V gene: TRBV7-2; D gene: .; clone size: many; CDR3 DNA: TGTGCCAGCAGCAAGCGCCGGGAGCCAGATACGCAGTATTTT; CDR3 protein: CASSKRREPDTQYF
J gene: TRBJ2-1; V gene: TRBV7-2; D gene: TRBD2; clone size: many; CDR3 DNA: TGTGCCAGCAGCACCGGACTAGCGGGATACAATGAGCAGTTCTTC; CDR3 protein: CASSTGLAGYNEQFF
J gene: TRBJ2-1; V gene: TRBV7-3; D gene: TRBD2; clone size: .; CDR3 DNA: TGTGCCAGCAGCCCCTGGGGACTAGCGGACAATGAGCAGTTCTTC; CDR3 protein: CASSPWGLADNEQFF
J gene: TRBJ2-3; V gene: TRBV15; D gene: .; clone size: .; CDR3 DNA: TGTGCCACCAGCAGAGTCAGCACAGATACGCAGTATTTT; CDR3 protein: CATSRVSTDTQYF
J gene: TRBJ2-5; V gene: TRBV20-1; D gene: .; clone size: .; CDR3 DNA: TGCAGTGCTACTGAGGGCGCAGATCTGGAGACCCAGTACTTC; CDR3 protein: CSATEGADLETQYF
J gene: TRBJ2-2; V gene: TRBV28; D gene: .; clone size: .; CDR3 DNA: TGTGCCAGCAGTTTCCTAGCGTCAAAGGGCGGGGAGCTGTTTTTT; CDR3 protein: CASSFLASKGGELFF
J gene: TRBJ2-7; V gene: TRBV25-1; D gene: .; clone size: .; CDR3 DNA: TGTGCCAGCAGAAACCCGAGCTCCTACGAGCAGTACTTC; CDR3 protein: CASRNPSSYEQYF
J gene: TRBJ2-6; V gene: TRBV6-2/TRBV6-3; D gene: .; clone size: .; CDR3 DNA: TGTGCCAGCAGTTACCGGGGGGCCTTCGGGGCCAACGTCCTGACTTTC; CDR3 protein: CASSYRGAFGANVLTF
J gene: TRBJ1-1; V gene: TRBV5-5; D gene: .; clone size: .; CDR3 DNA: TGTGCCAGCAGCCCCCGGGGGGGCAGGATGGCTGAAGCTTTCTTT; CDR3 protein: CASSPRGGRMAEAFF
J gene: TRBJ1-2; V gene: TRBV7-2; D gene: TRBD1; clone size: many; CDR3 DNA: TGTGCCAGCAGCCAAGACAGGGGGAGGAACTATGGCTACACCTTC; CDR3 protein: CASSQDRGRNYGYTF
J gene: TRBJ1-1; V gene: TRBV15; D gene: .; clone size: .; CDR3 DNA: TGTGCCACCAGCAGAGATTGGTCACATGGGGCTGAAGCTTTCTTT; CDR3 protein: CATSRDWSHGAEAFF
J gene: TRBJ2-1; V gene: TRBV7-8; D gene: TRBD2; clone size: few; CDR3 DNA: TGTGCCAGCAGCTTAGTTGTCGCTAGCGGGGGGGGTGAGCAGTTCTTC; CDR3 protein: CASSLVVASGGGEQFF
J gene: TRBJ1-4; V gene: TRBV7-9; D gene: TRBD1; clone size: few; CDR3 DNA: TGTGCCAGCAGCTTAAGGTCGACAGGGGCTGAAAAACTGTTTTTT; CDR3 protein: CASSLRSTGAEKLFF
J gene: TRBJ1-2; V gene: TRBV28; D gene: .; clone size: few; CDR3 DNA: TGTGCCAGCACCGGGAGACAGGCTAACTATGGCTACACCTTC; CDR3 protein: CASTGRQANYGYTF
J gene: TRBJ2-3; V gene: TRBV3-1; D gene: .; clone size: .; CDR3 DNA: TGTGCCAGCAGCCACCCGGGACCCACAGATACGCAGTATTTT; CDR3 protein: CASSHPGPTDTQYF